The 18 T cell receptor beta chains below come from one sample, sequenced in a study of blood T cell repertoires in COVID-19. The assay was immunoSEQ multiplex PCR, and TCRdb's table has in-frame clones only and misses some. Among some 150,000 clones listed, about four fifths were seen once. Sequences were obtained from PBMCs or T cells enriched from blood (not recorded which). These receptors all stem from a woman aged 45-65 years who had been exposed to COVID-19.

The chain employs TRBV13 and TRBJ2-7; 7 positions match TRBD2. The CDR3 totals 15 residues. The germline CDR1 and CDR2 sequences are PRHDT and FYEKMQ (reference sequence). After removal of 5 bases from V and 3 bases from J, the junction contained 10 bases not matched to a gene. The CDR3 sequence: CASSSGVAGFYEQYF. Here the CDR3 DNA reads TGTGCCAGCAGCAGTGGAGTAGCGGGCTTCTACGAGCAGTACTTC.

The chain has TRBV2 and TRBJ1-4, with TRBD1 matching over 9 bases. The CDR3 is made up of 15 amino acids. From germline, CDR1 is SNHLY and CDR2 FYNNEI. Losses at the gene ends were 7 bases for V and 6 bases for J; bases not matched to a gene: 9. The CDR3 loop is CASIRTGGLDEKLFF. The CDR3 bases are TGTGCCAGCATTCGAACAGGGGGCCTGGATGAAAAACTGTTTTTT.

This chain connects TRBV7-2 to TRBJ1-2, with D possibly matching TRBD1 (5 bases). V lost 1 base and J lost 0, with 6 bases in between. Germline V gives CDR1 SGHTA, CDR2 FQGNSA. The CDR3 contains 14 residues. The CDR3 sequence: CASSLGGSNYGYTF. The CDR3 nucleotides read TGTGCCAGCAGCTTAGGGGGCTCTAACTATGGCTACACCTTC.

This clone was seen just once. This chain connects TRBV10-3 to TRBJ1-5; D is uncertain. V gave up 2 bases and J gave up 0 bases, with 11 bases separating them. The CDR3 length is 16 residues. CDR1 is ENHRY, CDR2 SYGVKD, per germline. The chain's CDR3 is CAISERGEYSNQPQHF. CDR3 nucleotides: TGTGCCATCAGTGAGCGGGGAGAATATAGCAATCAGCCCCAGCATTTT.

This chain uses TRBV5-8 with TRBJ2-7; 7 bases align to TRBD2. Trimming removed 2 bases from V and 3 bases from J; junction bases left unmatched: 5. The CDR3 is made up of 14 amino acids. Germline assignment: CDR1 SGHTS and CDR2 YDEGEE. CDR3 amino acids: CASSFLGGSYEQYF. The DNA of the CDR3 is TGTGCCAGCAGCTTTCTCGGGGGGAGCTACGAGCAGTACTTC.

The V call is TRBV7-9, the J call TRBJ1-3; 7 bases map to TRBD1. Germline CDR1 SEHNR, CDR2 FQNEAQ (reference sequence). J was trimmed by 1 base and V by 5 bases; bases with no gene match: 14. This CDR3 comprises 18 residues. CDR3 region: CASSERQGVASSGNTIYF. CDR3 DNA sequence: TGTGCCAGCAGCGAAAGACAGGGTGTAGCCTCTTCTGGAAACACCATATATTTT.

The chain carries TRBV9 and TRBJ2-1; 8 bases map to TRBD2. Germline V gene data show CDR1 as SGDLS and CDR2 as YYNGEE. There are 16 residues in the CDR3. V shed 0 bases, J shed 10 bases, and the junction held 12 bases outside the gene matches. This CDR3 is CASSVVDGGAVEEQFF. The CDR3 DNA reads as TGTGCCAGCAGCGTAGTCGACGGGGGGGCCGTAGAAGAGCAGTTCTTC.

The gene calls are TRBV12-1 and TRBJ2-7; the DNA was not compared with TRBD2, the D call given in the table. TRBV12-1 is a pseudogene. The CDR3 length is 18 residues. The CDR3 here is CASKYPLRADYILHEQYF. As DNA, the CDR3 is TGTGCCAGCAAATACCCCCTGCGGGCCGACTATATTCTCCACGAGCAGTACTTC.

The V gene is TRBV10-2, the J gene TRBJ2-1; 10 positions match TRBD1. The CDR3 runs to 16 residues. Losses at the gene ends were 6 bases for V and 3 bases for J; bases not matched to a gene: 8. Looked up from germline, CDR1 is WSHSY and CDR2 is SAAADI. CDR3 amino acids: CASSRQGASYYNEQFF. The CDR3 DNA is TGCGCCAGCAGCCGACAGGGGGCGAGTTACTACAATGAGCAGTTCTTC.

V is TRBV5-1 and J is TRBJ1-1; 9 bases are a match to TRBD1. Per the germline V gene, CDR1 is SGHRS and CDR2 is YFSETQ. Losses at the gene ends were 1 base for V and 4 bases for J; bases not matched to a gene: 5. This CDR3 has 15 amino acids. CDR3 sequence: CASSLNDRGGTEAFF. The CDR3 bases are TGCGCCAGCAGCTTGAACGACAGGGGGGGCACTGAAGCTTTCTTT.

The chain uses TRBV20-1 and TRBJ2-5, with 8 bases fitting TRBD1. CDR1 DFQATT and CDR2 SNEGSKA come from the germline V gene (reference sequence). Trimming cost V 3 bases and J 5 bases; bases outside gene matches: 11. This CDR3 region has 15 residues. The CDR3 DNA reads as TGCAGTGCTAGTTCAGGGGGCACCTACCGTGAGACCCAGTACTTC. This codes for CSASSGGTYRETQYF.

This clone was found a few times. The chain joins TRBV19 to TRBJ1-5; D call uncertain. The V end was cut by 3 bases, the J end by 5 bases, with 20 bases between. Looked up from germline, CDR1 is LNHDA and CDR2 is SQIVND (reference sequence). This CDR3 contains 17 residues. CDR3 residues: CASSMGFRGRMDQPQHF. The CDR3 DNA follows: TGTGCCAGTAGTATGGGTTTTAGAGGGAGGATGGATCAGCCCCAGCATTTT.

The chain has TRBV29-1 and TRBJ1-2, with 7 bases matching TRBD1. The germline gives CDR1 SQVTM, CDR2 ANQGSEA. The CDR3 is 11 residues long. V shed 7 bases, J shed 6 bases, and the junction held 5 bases outside the gene matches. The CDR3 region is CSANQGDGYTF. The DNA for the CDR3 is TGCAGCGCCAACCAGGGGGATGGCTACACCTTC.

The rearrangement uses TRBV28 and TRBJ1-3; D may be TRBD1 (5 bases). Germline V lookup: CDR1 MDHEN, CDR2 SYDVKM. The CDR3 extends over 13 amino acids. V was trimmed by 6 bases and J by 7 bases, leaving 13 bases between them. CDR3 sequence reads: CASSSPRANTIYF. The CDR3 DNA sequence: TGTGCCAGCAGCTCCCCCAGGGCGAACACCATATATTTT.

The gene calls are TRBV4-1 and TRBJ2-2; TRBD1 aligns across 9 bases. The CDR3 is 15 residues long. Looked up from germline, CDR1 is MGHRA and CDR2 is YSYEKL. The ends lost 4 bases at V and 5 bases at J; junction bases unmatched: 5. CDR3: CASSREGTGTGELFF. The CDR3 DNA follows: TGCGCCAGCAGCCGAGAAGGGACAGGGACCGGGGAGCTGTTTTTT.

J is TRBJ2-7 and V is TRBV7-9; 8 bases are a match to TRBD1. CDR3 size: 16 residues. Trimming took 5 bases from V and 0 from J; bases not matched to a gene: 9. Germline values: CDR1 SEHNR, CDR2 FQNEAQ (reference sequence). CDR3 sequence (DNA): TGTGCCAGCAGCGAGTCCGGACAGGGTGCCTCCTACGAGCAGTACTTC. Protein sequence: CASSESGQGASYEQYF.

This clone has just one count. The chain recombines TRBV10-3 with TRBJ2-7; D uncertain. Per the germline V gene, CDR1 is ENHRY and CDR2 is SYGVKD. The CDR3 has 13 amino acids. V was shortened by 4 bases and J by 3 bases, with 10 bases between the two germline ends. The CDR3: CAISVGSNYEQYF. DNA of the CDR3: TGTGCCATCAGTGTGGGCAGTAACTACGAGCAGTACTTC.

This clone occurred once. The chain recombines TRBV15 with TRBJ1-1; 8 bases agree with TRBD1. The CDR3 runs 15 residues. CDR1 and CDR2 (germline): LNHNV, YYDKDF (reference sequence). J gave up 3 bases and V 3 bases, and 6 bases lay outside the gene matches. The chain's CDR3 is CATSSLTGVYTEAFF. The CDR3 nucleotides are TGTGCCACCAGCAGTTTGACAGGGGTGTACACTGAAGCTTTCTTT.